This T cell receptor (beta chain) derives from a study of monozygotic twins with inflammatory bowel disease. Someone took an approximately 2.4 ml blood sample from each of the donors. UMIs that included a 6-nucleotide sample barcode were added by template switching, which took place during cDNA synthesis. With the 5' RACE reads reprocessed, TCRdb shows one record per CDR3 protein and no DNA. This sample contains roughly 300,000 distinct CDR3 sequences. CDR1 and CDR2 (germline): MNHNS, SASEGT. The CDR3 is 15 amino acids. Sequenced: blood. This chain joins TRBV6-1 and TRBJ1-5; TCRdb selects TRBD1, and the lack of DNA leaves this call unchecked. This TCR came from a human donor with ulcerative colitis or Crohn's disease, or a healthy co-twin of an affected twin (not recorded which). CDR3 region: CASRPGQGLVQPQHF.